Following are 21 T cell receptor beta chains from one sample sequenced in a study of blood T cell repertoires in COVID-19. Sequencing was performed with immunoSEQ multiplex PCR; in TCRdb, only in-frame clones are kept and a portion is missing. This table holds 30,000 to 40,000 clones, approximately 80% found once. The sample was peripheral blood. All receptors come from a man aged 60 to 69 in a cohort sampled during active COVID-19.

The chain combines TRBV3-1 (or the pseudogene TRBV3-2) with TRBJ2-1; tentative D call: TRBD1 (7 bases). This CDR3 has 12 amino acids. The germline V gene encodes CDR1 LGHDT and CDR2 YNNKEL (reference sequence). Trimming stripped 4 bases from V and 12 bases from J, with 13 bases between. This CDR3 is CASSRQGGSQFF. DNA of the CDR3: TGTGCCAGCAGCCGACAGGGAGGCTCGCAGTTCTTC.

The rearrangement joins TRBV5-1 to TRBJ2-4; TRBD2 is a possible D gene (6 bases). There are 15 residues in the CDR3. The germline V gene encodes CDR1 SGHRS and CDR2 YFSETQ. Trimming removed 5 bases from V and 8 bases from J, with 20 bases in between. The chain's CDR3 is CASRATGRKRDIQYF. As DNA, the CDR3 is TGCGCCAGCAGGGCGACGGGCCGCAAGCGGGACATTCAGTACTTC.

The chain has TRBV3-1 (or the pseudogene TRBV3-2) and TRBJ2-3, with D tentatively TRBD2 (5 bases). This CDR3 is built from 14 residues. Trimming cost V 4 bases and J 4 bases, with 12 bases left between them. Germline V gives CDR1 LGHDT, CDR2 YNNKEL (reference sequence). The CDR3 loop reads CASSLGRGSDTQYF. The CDR3 coding sequence is TGTGCCAGCAGCCTGGGGAGAGGGTCAGATACGCAGTATTTT.

The chain has TRBV2 and TRBJ2-5, with D perhaps TRBD2 (5 bases). This CDR3 has 12 amino acids. CDR1 is SNHLY, CDR2 FYNNEI, per germline. V lost 10 bases, J lost 5 bases, and 14 bases lay in between. The CDR3 region has the DNA TGTGCCACCTGGATGGAGGTTGAGACCCAGTACTTC. It translates to CATWMEVETQYF.

V is TRBV5-1 and J is TRBJ2-1, with TRBD2 as a possible D gene (6 bases). The V gene's germline CDR1 is SGHRS and CDR2 YFSETQ. With 4 bases removed from V and 9 bases from J, the gap between germline ends came to 20 bases. This CDR3 spans 15 amino acids. In nucleotides, the CDR3 is TGCGCCAGCAGCCGCCCCGGGACCTCCGGGGGTGAGCAGTTCTTC. This gives the protein CASSRPGTSGGEQFF.

The J gene is TRBJ2-1, the V gene TRBV4-2; TRBD2 matches 11 bases. The CDR3 is 14 residues long. J gave up 8 bases and V 2 bases, and 2 bases lay outside the gene matches. The germline CDR1 and CDR2 sequences are LGHNA and YNFKEQ. This chain's CDR3 is CASSQRGLADEQFF. CDR3 in DNA: TGTGCCAGCAGCCAAAGGGGACTAGCGGATGAGCAGTTCTTC.

The sample holds a few counts of this clone. The chain is built from TRBV4-1 and TRBJ2-7; TRBD1 aligns across 9 bases. The CDR3 is 15 residues long. CDR1 and CDR2 (germline): MGHRA, YSYEKL. With 4 bases clipped from V and 3 bases from J, the junction kept 7 bases outside the gene matches. The CDR3 DNA is TGCGCCAGCAGCCTCCAGGTGACAGGGGGCTACGAGCAGTACTTC. Its protein is CASSLQVTGGYEQYF.

The chain is built from TRBV7-2 and TRBJ1-5; 10 bases are shared with TRBD1. V shed 5 bases and J 1 base; nucleotides not matched to a gene: 11. CDR3 length: 18 residues. Germline CDR1 is SGHTA and CDR2 is FQGNSA. This chain's CDR3 is CASSPTRDRGISNQPQHF. The CDR3 DNA sequence: TGTGCCAGCAGCCCAACTAGGGACAGGGGTATCAGCAATCAGCCCCAGCATTTT.

V gene TRBV11-2 combines with J gene TRBJ1-5, with D tentatively TRBD1 (5 bases). V lost 5 bases and J lost 4, with 12 bases in between. From germline, CDR1 is SGHAT and CDR2 FQNNGV. The CDR3 is 14 residues long. CDR3 nucleotide sequence: TGTGCCAGCAGCCACAAGACAGAAAATCAGCCCCAGCATTTT. Translated, it gives CASSHKTENQPQHF. Full variable domain (outside the CDR3, taken from reference TRBV11-2 and TRBJ1-5): EAGVAQSPRYKIIEKRQSVAFWCNPISGHATLYWYQQILGQGPKLLIQFQNNGVVDDSQLPKDRFSAERLKGVDSTLKIQPAKLEDSAVYLCASSHKTENQPQHFGDGTRLSIL.

This clone was seen repeatedly, ten times or more. The V gene is TRBV9, the J gene TRBJ1-4; 7 positions agree with TRBD1. Looked up from germline, CDR1 is SGDLS and CDR2 is YYNGEE. The length of the CDR3 is 15 residues. With 4 bases clipped from V and 7 bases from J, the junction kept 10 bases outside the gene matches. The CDR3, as DNA: TGTGCCAGCAGCTCGGGACAGCCTCGGGGTGAAAAACTGTTTTTT. Encoded protein: CASSSGQPRGEKLFF. Full variable domain (rest looked up from reference TRBV9 and TRBJ1-4): DSGVTQTPKHLITATGQRVTLRCSPRSGDLSVYWYQQSLDQGLQFLIQYYNGEERAKGNILERFSAQQFPDLHSELNLSSLELGDSALYFCASSSGQPRGEKLFFGSGTQLSVL.

The chain is built from TRBV7-9 and TRBJ1-1; no definite D call. CDR1 is SEHNR and CDR2 is FQNEAQ in the germline V gene (reference sequence). This CDR3 comprises 15 residues. V was cut by 4 bases and J by 0 bases, with 12 bases left in between. Written as DNA, the CDR3 is TGTGCCAGCAGCTGGTCCGACACCGTGAACACTGAAGCTTTCTTT. Translation gives CASSWSDTVNTEAFF.

This clone was counted many times. The V and J genes are TRBV7-9 and TRBJ2-7; D gene unclear. There are 11 residues in the CDR3. Per the germline V gene, CDR1 is SEHNR and CDR2 is FQNEAQ (reference sequence). Between the trimmed V and J ends, which lost 1 base and 6 bases, there was a span of 4 bases. The CDR3 DNA reads as TGTGCCAGCAGCTTAGGGCCCGAGCAGTACTTC. Translated: CASSLGPEQYF.

The chain is built from TRBV2 and TRBJ1-2; 7 nucleotides match TRBD1. Germline trimming cut 10 bases from V and 6 bases from J; bases unmatched to any gene: 11. This CDR3 is built from 13 residues. Looked up from germline, CDR1 is SNHLY and CDR2 is FYNNEI. CDR3 in amino acids: CAKENRGSNGYTF. DNA for the CDR3: TGTGCCAAGGAGAACAGGGGTTCAAATGGCTACACCTTC. The full variable domain, completed using reference TRBV2 and TRBJ1-2, is EPEVTQTPSHQVTQMGQEVILRCVPISNHLYFYWYRQILGQKVEFLVSFYNNEISEKSEIFDDQFSVERPDGSNFTLKIRSTKLEDSAMYFCAKENRGSNGYTFGSGTRLTVV.

The chain carries TRBV7-2 and TRBJ1-2; 9 bases fit TRBD1. Germline V lookup: CDR1 SGHTA, CDR2 FQGNSA. Losses at the gene ends were 1 base for V and 8 bases for J; bases not matched to a gene: 8. This CDR3 is 15 amino acids long. CDR3 nucleotides: TGTGCCAGCAGCTTAGGCGGGACAGGGACGGGCGGCTACACCTTC. This translates into CASSLGGTGTGGYTF.

The DNA for the CDR3 is TGTGCCAGCAGTTTAACGTCGAGAAGAACTGAAGCTTTCTTT. Protein sequence: CASSLTSRRTEAFF. This rearrangement joins TRBV28 to TRBJ1-1, with D uncertain. Per germline, CDR1 MDHEN and CDR2 SYDVKM. With 2 bases removed from V and 5 bases from J, the gap between germline ends came to 12 bases. The CDR3 covers 14 residues.

This chain joins TRBV6-6 and TRBJ1-2, with D uncertain. Germline assignment: CDR1 MNHNY and CDR2 SVGAGI (reference sequence). This CDR3 comprises 14 residues. V was trimmed by 4 bases and J by 5 bases, leaving 14 bases between them. The CDR3 region is CASSFAGSQYGYTF. The CDR3 nucleotides read TGTGCCAGCAGTTTCGCGGGGTCCCAATATGGCTACACCTTC.

There are a few counts of this clone. The genes are TRBV6-2 or TRBV6-3 and TRBJ2-3, with a possible D match to TRBD2 (5 bases). The CDR3 has 14 residues. Germline V gives CDR1 MNHEY, CDR2 SVGEGT. V dropped 2 bases and J dropped 2 bases, with 8 bases sitting between them. DNA of the CDR3: TGTGCCAGCAGTTACAGCGGACCCACAGATACGCAGTATTTT. Translating it yields CASSYSGPTDTQYF.

The V and J genes are TRBV5-1 and TRBJ1-2; D remains unclear. Between the trimmed V and J ends, which lost 3 bases and 1 base, there was a span of 10 bases. CDR1 SGHRS and CDR2 YFSETQ come from the germline V gene. The CDR3 is made up of 14 amino acids. The CDR3 region is CASSSLISNYGYTF. The CDR3 DNA follows: TGCGCCAGCAGCTCCCTCATCAGTAACTATGGCTACACCTTC. Variable domain in full (rest from reference TRBV5-1 and TRBJ1-2): KAGVTQTPRYLIKTRGQQVTLSCSPISGHRSVSWYQQTPGQGLQFLFEYFSETQRNKGNFPGRFSGRQFSNSRSEMNVSTLELGDSALYLCASSSLISNYGYTFGSGTRLTVV.

The CDR3 protein is CASHVQGRTEAFF. In DNA form, the CDR3 reads TGTGCCAGCCACGTACAAGGGAGGACTGAAGCTTTCTTT. The chain links TRBV12-3 or TRBV12-4 to TRBJ1-1, with D hard to call. Trimming pared 8 bases from V and 5 bases from J, leaving 15 bases between. The CDR3 consists of 13 residues.

The chain carries TRBV5-1 and TRBJ2-7; maybe TRBD2 (6 bases). The ends were cut back, 4 bases at V and 4 bases at J, with 12 bases in the middle. This CDR3 is built from 13 residues. Germline V gene lookup returns CDR1 SGHRS and CDR2 YFSETQ. This CDR3 reads CASSRGTEYEQYF. For the CDR3, the DNA is TGCGCCAGCAGCAGAGGGACTGAGTACGAGCAGTACTTC.

The chain carries TRBV12-3 or TRBV12-4 and TRBJ2-3; 8 nucleotides align to TRBD2. CDR3 size: 12 residues. V shed 1 base, J shed 11 bases, and the junction held 2 bases outside the gene matches. CDR3 DNA: TGTGCCAGCAGTTTAGTACTAGCGGAGCAGTATTTT. Protein: CASSLVLAEQYF.